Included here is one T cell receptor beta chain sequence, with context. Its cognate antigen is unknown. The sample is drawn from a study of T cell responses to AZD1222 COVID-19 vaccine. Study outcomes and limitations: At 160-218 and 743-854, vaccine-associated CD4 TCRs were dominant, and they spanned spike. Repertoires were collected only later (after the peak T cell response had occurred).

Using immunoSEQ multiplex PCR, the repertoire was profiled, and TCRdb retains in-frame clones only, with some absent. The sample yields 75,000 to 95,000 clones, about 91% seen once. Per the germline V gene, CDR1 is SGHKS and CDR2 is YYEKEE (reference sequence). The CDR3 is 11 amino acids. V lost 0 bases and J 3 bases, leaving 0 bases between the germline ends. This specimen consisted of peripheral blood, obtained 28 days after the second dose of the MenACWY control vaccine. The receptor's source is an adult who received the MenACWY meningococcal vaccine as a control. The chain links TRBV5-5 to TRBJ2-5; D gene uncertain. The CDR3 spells CASSLEETQYF. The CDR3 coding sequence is TGTGCCAGCAGCTTGGAAGAGACCCAGTACTTC.